The clone carrying this T cell receptor beta chain was found a few times. Its target is not known. Germline-derived CDR1 and CDR2 are DFQATT and SNEGSKA (reference sequence). The CDR3 has 14 residues. J was trimmed by 5 bases and V by 3 bases; bases with no gene match: 7. TCRdb re-called the reads with MiXCR, one entry per CDR3 protein. The sample contains tens of thousands of distinct CDR3 sequences, more than 20% of which appear only once. This entry belongs to a study of type 1 regulatory T cells. Study information: T-allo10 is an in vitro-generated, Tr1-enriched CD4 T cell product specific for alloantigen.

The study's findings and limits: Compared with non-Tr1 cells, Tr1 cells showed a narrower TCR repertoire.

This TCR was sampled from a human donor in good health. The sequencing input was cultured type 1 regulatory T (Tr1) cells, either the whole culture or a sorted fraction (not recorded which). The V gene is TRBV20-1, the J gene TRBJ1-1, with TRBD1 matching over 9 bases. The CDR3 protein is CSARVGTGITEAFF. In DNA, the CDR3 is TGCAGTGCTAGGGTGGGGACAGGGATAACTGAAGCTTTCTTT.